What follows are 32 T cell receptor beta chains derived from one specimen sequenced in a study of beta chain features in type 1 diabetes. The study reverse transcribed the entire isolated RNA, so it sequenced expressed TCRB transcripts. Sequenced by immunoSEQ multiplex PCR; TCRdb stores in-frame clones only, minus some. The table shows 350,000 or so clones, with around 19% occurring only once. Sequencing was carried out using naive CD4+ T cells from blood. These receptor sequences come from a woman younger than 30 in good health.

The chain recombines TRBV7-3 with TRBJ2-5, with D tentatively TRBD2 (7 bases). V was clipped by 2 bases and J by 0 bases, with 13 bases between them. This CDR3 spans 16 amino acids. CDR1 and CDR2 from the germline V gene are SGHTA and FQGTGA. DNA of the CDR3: TGTGCCAGCAGCTTAGGGGCGGGGGCAAACCAAGAGACCCAGTACTTC. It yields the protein CASSLGAGANQETQYF. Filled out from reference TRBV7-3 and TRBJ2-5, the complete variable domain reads GAGVSQTPSNKVTEKGKYVELRCDPISGHTALYWYRQSLGQGPEFLIYFQGTGAADDSGLPNDRFFAVRPEGSVSTLKIQRTERGDSAVYLCASSLGAGANQETQYFGPGTRLLVL.

The CDR3 reads CASSYDKNSYEQYF. CDR3 in DNA: TGTGCCAGCAGTTACGACAAAAACTCCTACGAGCAGTACTTC. The chain has TRBV6-6 and TRBJ2-7; no clear D gene. Trimming removed 2 bases at V and 0 bases at J, with 8 bases between. The CDR3 is 14 amino acids. Germline V gives CDR1 MNHNY, CDR2 SVGAGI (reference sequence).

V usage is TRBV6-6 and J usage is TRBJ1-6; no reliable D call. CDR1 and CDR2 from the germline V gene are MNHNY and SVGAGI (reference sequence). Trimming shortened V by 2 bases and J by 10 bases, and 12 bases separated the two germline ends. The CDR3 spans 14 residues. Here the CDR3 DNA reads TGTGCCAGCAGTTACCCTGATTTCGGGTCACCCCTCCACTTT. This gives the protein CASSYPDFGSPLHF.

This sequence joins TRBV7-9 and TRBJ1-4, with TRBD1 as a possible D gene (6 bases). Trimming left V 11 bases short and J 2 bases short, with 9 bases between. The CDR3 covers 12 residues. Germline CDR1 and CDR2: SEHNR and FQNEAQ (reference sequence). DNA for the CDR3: TGTGCCTGCCAGGGGACTAATGAAAAACTGTTTTTT. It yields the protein CACQGTNEKLFF.

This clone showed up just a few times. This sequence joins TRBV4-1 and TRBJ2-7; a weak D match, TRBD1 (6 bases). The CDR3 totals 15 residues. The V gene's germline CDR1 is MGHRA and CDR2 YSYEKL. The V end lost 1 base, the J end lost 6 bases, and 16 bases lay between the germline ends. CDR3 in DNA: TGCGCCAGCAGCCAAGTGGGCAGGGGCTCGGTCGAGCAGTACTTC. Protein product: CASSQVGRGSVEQYF.

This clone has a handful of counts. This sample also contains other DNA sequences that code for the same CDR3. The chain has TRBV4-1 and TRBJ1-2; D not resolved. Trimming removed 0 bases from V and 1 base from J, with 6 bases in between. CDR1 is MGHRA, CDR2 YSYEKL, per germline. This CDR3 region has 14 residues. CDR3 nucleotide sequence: TGCGCCAGCAGCCAAGATCGGGGTAACTATGGCTACACCTTC. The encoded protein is CASSQDRGNYGYTF.

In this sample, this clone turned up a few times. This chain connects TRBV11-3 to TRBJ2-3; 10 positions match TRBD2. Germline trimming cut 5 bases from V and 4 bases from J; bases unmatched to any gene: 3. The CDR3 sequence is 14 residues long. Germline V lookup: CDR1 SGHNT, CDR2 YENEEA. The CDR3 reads CASSAGLAADTQYF. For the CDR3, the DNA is TGTGCCAGCAGCGCTGGACTAGCGGCAGATACGCAGTATTTT. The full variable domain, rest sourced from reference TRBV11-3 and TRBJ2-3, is EAGVVQSPRYKIIEKKQPVAFWCNPISGHNTLYWYLQNLGQGPELLIRYENEEAVDDSQLPKDRFSAERLKGVDSTLKIQPAELGDSAVYLCASSAGLAADTQYFGPGTRLTVL.

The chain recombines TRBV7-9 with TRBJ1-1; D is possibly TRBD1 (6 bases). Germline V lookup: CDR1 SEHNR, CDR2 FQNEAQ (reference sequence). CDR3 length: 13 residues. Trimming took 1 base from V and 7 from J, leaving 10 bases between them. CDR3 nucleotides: TGTGCCAGCAGCTTAGTGGGGGCGAATGAAGCTTTCTTT. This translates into CASSLVGANEAFF.

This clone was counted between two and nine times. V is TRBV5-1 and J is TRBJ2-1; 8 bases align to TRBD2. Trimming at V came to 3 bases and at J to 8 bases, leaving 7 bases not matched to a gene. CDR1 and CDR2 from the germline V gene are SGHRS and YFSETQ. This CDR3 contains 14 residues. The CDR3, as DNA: TGCGCCAGCAGCTCCCGGGAGGGCCAGTATGAGCAGTTCTTC. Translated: CASSSREGQYEQFF. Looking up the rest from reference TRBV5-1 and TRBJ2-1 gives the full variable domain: KAGVTQTPRYLIKTRGQQVTLSCSPISGHRSVSWYQQTPGQGLQFLFEYFSETQRNKGNFPGRFSGRQFSNSRSEMNVSTLELGDSALYLCASSSREGQYEQFFGPGTRLTVL.

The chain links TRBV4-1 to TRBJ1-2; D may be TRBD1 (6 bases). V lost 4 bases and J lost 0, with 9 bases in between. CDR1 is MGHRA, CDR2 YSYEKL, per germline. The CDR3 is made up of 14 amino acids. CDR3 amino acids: CASSPGQPNYGYTF. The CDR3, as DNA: TGCGCCAGCAGCCCCGGACAGCCTAACTATGGCTACACCTTC.

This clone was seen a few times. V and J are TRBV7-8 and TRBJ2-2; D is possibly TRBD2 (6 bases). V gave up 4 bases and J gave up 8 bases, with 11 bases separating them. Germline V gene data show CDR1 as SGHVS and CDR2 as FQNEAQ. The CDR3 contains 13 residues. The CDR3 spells CASSSGVGGELFF. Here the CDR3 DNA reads TGTGCCAGCAGCTCGGGGGTCGGGGGGGAGCTGTTTTTT.

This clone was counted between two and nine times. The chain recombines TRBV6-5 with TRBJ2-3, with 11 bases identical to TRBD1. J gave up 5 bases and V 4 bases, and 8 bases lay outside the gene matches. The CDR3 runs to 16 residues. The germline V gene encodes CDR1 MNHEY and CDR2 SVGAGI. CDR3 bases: TGTGCCAGCAGTTTTCCCGGGACAGGGGGGGGAGATACGCAGTATTTT. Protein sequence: CASSFPGTGGGDTQYF.

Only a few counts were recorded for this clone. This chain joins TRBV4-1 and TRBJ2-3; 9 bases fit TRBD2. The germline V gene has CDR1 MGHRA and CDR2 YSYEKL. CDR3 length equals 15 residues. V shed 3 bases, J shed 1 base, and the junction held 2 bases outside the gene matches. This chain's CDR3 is CASSHPSGGTDTQYF. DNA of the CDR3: TGCGCCAGCAGCCACCCTAGCGGGGGCACAGATACGCAGTATTTT.

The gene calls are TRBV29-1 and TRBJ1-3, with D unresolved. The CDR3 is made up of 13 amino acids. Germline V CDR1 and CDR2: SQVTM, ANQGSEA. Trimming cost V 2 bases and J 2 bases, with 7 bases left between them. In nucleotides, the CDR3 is TGCAGCGTTGAACGGCAGGCTGGAAACACCATATATTTT. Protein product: CSVERQAGNTIYF.

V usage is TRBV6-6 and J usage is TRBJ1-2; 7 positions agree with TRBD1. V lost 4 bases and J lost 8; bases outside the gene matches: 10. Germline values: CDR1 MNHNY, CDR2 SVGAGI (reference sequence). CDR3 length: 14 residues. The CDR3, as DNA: TGTGCCAGCAGTTTGCGCAGGGGGGCAGGCGGCTACACCTTC. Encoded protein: CASSLRRGAGGYTF.

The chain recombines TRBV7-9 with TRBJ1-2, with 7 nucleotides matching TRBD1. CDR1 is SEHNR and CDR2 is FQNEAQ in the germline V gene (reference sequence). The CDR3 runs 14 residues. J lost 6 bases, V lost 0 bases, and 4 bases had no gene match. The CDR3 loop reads CASSLATGFNGYTF. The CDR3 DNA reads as TGTGCCAGCAGCTTAGCGACAGGGTTCAATGGCTACACCTTC.

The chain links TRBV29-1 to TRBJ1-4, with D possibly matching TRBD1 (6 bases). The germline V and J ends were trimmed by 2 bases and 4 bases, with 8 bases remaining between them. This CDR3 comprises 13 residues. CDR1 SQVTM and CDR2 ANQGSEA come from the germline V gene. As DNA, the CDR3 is TGCAGCGTTGAATCGGACAGTAATGAAAAACTGTTTTTT. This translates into CSVESDSNEKLFF.

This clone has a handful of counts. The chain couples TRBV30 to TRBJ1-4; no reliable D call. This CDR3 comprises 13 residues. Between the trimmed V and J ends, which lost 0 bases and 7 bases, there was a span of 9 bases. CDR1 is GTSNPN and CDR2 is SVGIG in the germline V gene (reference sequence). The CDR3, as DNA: TGTGCCTGGAGTGTAAGGGCGGGTGAAAAACTGTTTTTT. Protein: CAWSVRAGEKLFF. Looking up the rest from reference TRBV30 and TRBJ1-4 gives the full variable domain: SQTIHQWPATLVQPVGSPLSLECTVEGTSNPNLYWYRQAAGRGLQLLFYSVGIGQISSEVPQNLSASRPQDRQFILSSKKLLLSDSGFYLCAWSVRAGEKLFFGSGTQLSVL.

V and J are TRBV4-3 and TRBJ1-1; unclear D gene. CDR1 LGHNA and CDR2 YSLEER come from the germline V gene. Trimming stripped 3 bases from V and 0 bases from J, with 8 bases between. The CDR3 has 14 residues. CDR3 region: CASSQTTVNTEAFF. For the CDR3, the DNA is TGCGCCAGCAGCCAGACAACAGTGAACACTGAAGCTTTCTTT.

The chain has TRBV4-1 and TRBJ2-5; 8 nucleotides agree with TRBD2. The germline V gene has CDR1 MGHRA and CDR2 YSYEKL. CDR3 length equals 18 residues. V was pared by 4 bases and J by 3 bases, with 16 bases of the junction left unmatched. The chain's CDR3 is CASSRSQGERGLKETQYF. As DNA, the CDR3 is TGCGCCAGCAGCCGATCTCAAGGGGAGCGGGGGTTAAAAGAGACCCAGTACTTC.

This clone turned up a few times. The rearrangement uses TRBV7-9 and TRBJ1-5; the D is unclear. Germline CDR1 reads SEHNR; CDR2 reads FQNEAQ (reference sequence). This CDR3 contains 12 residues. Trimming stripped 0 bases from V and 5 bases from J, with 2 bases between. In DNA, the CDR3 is TGTGCCAGCAGCTTAGCCGATCAGCCCCAGCATTTT. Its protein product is CASSLADQPQHF.

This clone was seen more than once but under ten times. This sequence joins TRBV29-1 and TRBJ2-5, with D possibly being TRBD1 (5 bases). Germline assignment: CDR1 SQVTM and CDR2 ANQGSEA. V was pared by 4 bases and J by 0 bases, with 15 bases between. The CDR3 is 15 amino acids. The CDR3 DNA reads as TGCAGCGTTGTTCTCCAGGGTTCCCACCAAGAGACCCAGTACTTC. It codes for CSVVLQGSHQETQYF.

CDR3 sequence reads: CASSSPGGRFYGYTF. CDR3 nucleotides: TGTGCCAGCAGCTCGCCCGGCGGCCGTTTCTATGGCTACACCTTC. The chain combines TRBV7-9 with TRBJ1-2; D is uncertain. Germline CDR1 SEHNR, CDR2 FQNEAQ (reference sequence). Deletions cut 4 bases from V and 4 bases from J, with 16 bases between. CDR3 size: 15 residues.

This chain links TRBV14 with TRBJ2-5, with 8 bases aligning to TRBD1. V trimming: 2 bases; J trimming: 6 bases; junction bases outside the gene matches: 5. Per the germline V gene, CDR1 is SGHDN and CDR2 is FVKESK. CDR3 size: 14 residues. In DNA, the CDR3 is TGTGCCAGCAGCCAAAGGGACAGGCGGCAGACCCAGTACTTC. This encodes CASSQRDRRQTQYF.

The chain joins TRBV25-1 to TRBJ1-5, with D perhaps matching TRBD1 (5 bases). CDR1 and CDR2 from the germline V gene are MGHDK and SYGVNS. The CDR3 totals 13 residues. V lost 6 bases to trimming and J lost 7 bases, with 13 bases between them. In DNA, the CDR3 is TGTGCCAGCAGCCGAGGGGAGGGCCAGCCCCAGCATTTT. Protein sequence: CASSRGEGQPQHF.

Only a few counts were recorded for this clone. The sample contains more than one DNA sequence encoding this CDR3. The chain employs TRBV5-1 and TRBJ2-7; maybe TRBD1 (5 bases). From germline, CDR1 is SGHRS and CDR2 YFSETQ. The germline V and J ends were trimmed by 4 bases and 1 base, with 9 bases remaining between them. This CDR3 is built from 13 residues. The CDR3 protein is CASSPRDSYEQYF. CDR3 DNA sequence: TGCGCCAGCAGCCCCAGGGATTCCTACGAGCAGTACTTC.

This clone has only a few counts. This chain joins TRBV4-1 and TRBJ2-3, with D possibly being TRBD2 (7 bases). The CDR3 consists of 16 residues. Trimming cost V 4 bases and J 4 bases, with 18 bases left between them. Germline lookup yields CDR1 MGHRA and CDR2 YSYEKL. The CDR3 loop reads CASSLHTGGASDTQYF. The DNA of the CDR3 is TGCGCCAGCAGCCTCCACACGGGGGGCGCCTCAGATACGCAGTATTTT.

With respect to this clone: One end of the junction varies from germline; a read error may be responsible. CDR3 protein: CASSNSHGTSSHEQYF. Here the CDR3 DNA reads TGTGCCAGCAGTAATTCTCACGGGACTAGCTCCCACGAGCAGTACTTC. The rearrangement uses TRBV6-6 and TRBJ2-7, with 9 bases that match TRBD2. CDR3 length: 16 residues. Germline lookup yields CDR1 MNHNY and CDR2 SVGAGI (reference sequence).

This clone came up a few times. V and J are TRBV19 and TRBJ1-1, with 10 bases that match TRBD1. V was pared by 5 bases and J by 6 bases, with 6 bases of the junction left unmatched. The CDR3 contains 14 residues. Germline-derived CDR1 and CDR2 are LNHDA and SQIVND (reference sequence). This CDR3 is CASSPGQGTAEAFF. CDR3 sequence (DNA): TGTGCCAGTAGTCCGGGACAGGGGACGGCTGAAGCTTTCTTT.

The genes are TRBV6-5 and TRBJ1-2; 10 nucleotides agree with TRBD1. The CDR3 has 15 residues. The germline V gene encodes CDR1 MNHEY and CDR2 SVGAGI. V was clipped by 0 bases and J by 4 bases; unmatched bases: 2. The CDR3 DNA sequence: TGTGCCAGCAGTTACTCTGGGACAGGGGCCTATGGCTACACCTTC. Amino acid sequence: CASSYSGTGAYGYTF.

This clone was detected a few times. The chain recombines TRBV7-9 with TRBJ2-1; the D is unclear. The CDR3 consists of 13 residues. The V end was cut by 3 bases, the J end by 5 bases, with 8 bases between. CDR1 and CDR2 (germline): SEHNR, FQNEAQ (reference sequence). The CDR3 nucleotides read TGTGCCAGCAGCTTTCGTGACAACAATGAGCAGTTCTTC. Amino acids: CASSFRDNNEQFF.

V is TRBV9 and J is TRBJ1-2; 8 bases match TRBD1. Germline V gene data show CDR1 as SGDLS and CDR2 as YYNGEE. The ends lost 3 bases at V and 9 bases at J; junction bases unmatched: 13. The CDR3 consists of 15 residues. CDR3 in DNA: TGTGCCAGCAGCGAAACCCCCCAGGGGGCGAGGAGCTACACCTTC. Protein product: CASSETPQGARSYTF.